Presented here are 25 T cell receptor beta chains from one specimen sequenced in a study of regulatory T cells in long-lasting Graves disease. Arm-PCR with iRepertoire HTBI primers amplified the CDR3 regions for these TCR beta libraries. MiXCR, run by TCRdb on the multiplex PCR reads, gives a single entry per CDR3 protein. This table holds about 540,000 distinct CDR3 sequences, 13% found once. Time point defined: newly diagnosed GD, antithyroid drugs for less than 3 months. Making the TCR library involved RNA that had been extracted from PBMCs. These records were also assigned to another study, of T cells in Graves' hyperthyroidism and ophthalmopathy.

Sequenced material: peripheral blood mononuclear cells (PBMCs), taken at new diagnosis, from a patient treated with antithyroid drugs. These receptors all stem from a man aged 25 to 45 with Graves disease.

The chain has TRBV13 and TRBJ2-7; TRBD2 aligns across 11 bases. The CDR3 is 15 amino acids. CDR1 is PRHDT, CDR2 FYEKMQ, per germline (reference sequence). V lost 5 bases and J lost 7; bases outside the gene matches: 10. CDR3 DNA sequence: TGTGCCAGCAGCGCTCCGGGACTAGCGGCTAAAGAGCAGTACTTC. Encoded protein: CASSAPGLAAKEQYF.

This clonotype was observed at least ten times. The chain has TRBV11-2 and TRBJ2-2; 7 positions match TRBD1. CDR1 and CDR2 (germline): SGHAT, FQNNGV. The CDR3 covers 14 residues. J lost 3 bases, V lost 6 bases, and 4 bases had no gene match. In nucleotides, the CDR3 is TGTGCCAGCAGTTTTACAGGGGACACCGGGGAGCTGTTTTTT. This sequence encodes CASSFTGDTGELFF.

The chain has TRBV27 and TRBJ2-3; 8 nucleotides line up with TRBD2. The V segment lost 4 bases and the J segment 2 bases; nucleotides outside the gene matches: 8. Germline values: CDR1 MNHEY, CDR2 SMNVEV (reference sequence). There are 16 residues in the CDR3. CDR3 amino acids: CASSWGAGASTDTQYF. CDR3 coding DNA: TGTGCCAGCAGTTGGGGAGCGGGAGCCTCCACAGATACGCAGTATTTT.

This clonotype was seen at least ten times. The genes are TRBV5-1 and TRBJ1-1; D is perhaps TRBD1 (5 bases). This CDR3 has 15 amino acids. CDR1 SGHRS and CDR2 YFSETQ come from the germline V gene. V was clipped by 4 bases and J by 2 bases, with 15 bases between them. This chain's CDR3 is CASSVEKGINTEAFF. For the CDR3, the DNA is TGCGCCAGCAGCGTCGAGAAGGGGATAAACACTGAAGCTTTCTTT.

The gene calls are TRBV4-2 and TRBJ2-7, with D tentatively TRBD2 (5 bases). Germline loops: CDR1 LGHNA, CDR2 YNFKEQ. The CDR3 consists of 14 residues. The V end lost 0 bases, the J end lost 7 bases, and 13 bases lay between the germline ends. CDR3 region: CASSQEDFLREQYF. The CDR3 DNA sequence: TGTGCCAGCAGCCAAGAGGACTTTCTCCGGGAGCAGTACTTC.

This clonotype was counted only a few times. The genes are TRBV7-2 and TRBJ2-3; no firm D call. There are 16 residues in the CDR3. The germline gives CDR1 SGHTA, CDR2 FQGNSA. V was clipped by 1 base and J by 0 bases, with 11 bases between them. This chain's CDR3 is CASSLGVGRSTDTQYF. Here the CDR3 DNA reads TGTGCCAGCAGCTTAGGCGTCGGACGCAGCACAGATACGCAGTATTTT.

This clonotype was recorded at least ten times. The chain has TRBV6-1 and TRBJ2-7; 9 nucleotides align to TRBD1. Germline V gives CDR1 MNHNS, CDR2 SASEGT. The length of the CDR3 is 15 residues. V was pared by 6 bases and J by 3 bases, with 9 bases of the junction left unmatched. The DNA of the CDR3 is TGTGCCAGCAGCCAATCCGACAGGGGGAACTACGAGCAGTACTTC. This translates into CASSQSDRGNYEQYF.

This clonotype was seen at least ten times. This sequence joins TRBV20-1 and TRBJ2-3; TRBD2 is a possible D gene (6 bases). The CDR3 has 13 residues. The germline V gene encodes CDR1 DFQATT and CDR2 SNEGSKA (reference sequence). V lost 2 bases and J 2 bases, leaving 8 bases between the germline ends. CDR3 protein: CSARTSPTDTQYF. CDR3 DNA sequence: TGCAGTGCTAGAACTAGCCCCACAGATACGCAGTATTTT.

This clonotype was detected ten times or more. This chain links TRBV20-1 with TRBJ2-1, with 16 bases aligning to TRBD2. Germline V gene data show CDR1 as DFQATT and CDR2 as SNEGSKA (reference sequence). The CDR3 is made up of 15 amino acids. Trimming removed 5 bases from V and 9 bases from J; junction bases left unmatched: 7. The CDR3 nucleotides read TGCAGTGCTGGGGGGACTAGCGGGAGGGCACGTGAGCAGTTCTTC. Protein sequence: CSAGGTSGRAREQFF.

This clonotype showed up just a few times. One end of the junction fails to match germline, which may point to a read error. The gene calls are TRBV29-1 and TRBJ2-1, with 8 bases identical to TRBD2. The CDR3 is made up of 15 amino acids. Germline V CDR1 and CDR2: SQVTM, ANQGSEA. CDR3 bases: TGCAGCGTCGAAGGGAGCGGGAGCTTTTACAATGAGCAGTTCTTC. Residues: CSVEGSGSFYNEQFF.

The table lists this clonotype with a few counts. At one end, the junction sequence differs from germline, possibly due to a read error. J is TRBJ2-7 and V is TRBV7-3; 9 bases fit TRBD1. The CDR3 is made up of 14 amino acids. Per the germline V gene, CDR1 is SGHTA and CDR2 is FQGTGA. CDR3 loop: CAGSPGQGSYEQYF. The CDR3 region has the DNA TGTGCCGGCAGTCCGGGACAGGGATCCTACGAGCAGTACTTC. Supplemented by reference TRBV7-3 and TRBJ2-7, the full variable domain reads GAGVSQTPSNKVTEKGKYVELRCDPISGHTALYWYRQSLGQGPEFLIYFQGTGAADDSGLPNDRFFAVRPEGSVSTLKIQRTERGDSAVYLCAGSPGQGSYEQYFGPGTRLTVT.

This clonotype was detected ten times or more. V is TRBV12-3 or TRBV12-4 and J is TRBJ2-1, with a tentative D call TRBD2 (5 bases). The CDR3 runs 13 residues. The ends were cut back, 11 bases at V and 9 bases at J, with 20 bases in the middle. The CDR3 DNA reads TGTGCCGCCACGAGGACTCTCCGGGGTGAGCAGTTCTTC. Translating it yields CAATRTLRGEQFF.

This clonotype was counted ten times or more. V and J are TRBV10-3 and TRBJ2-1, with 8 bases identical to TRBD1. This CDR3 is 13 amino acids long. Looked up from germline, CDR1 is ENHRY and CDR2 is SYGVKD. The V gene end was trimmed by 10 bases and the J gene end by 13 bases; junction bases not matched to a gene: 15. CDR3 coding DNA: TGTGCCACCAATCCGGACAGGGCCACTAAACAGTTCTTC. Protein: CATNPDRATKQFF.

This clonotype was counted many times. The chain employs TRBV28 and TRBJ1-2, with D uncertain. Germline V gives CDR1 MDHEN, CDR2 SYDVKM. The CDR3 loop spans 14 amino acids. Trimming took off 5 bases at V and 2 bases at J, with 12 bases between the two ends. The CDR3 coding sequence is TGTGCCAGCAGTCGGATTAGAGACAACTATGGCTACACCTTC. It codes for CASSRIRDNYGYTF.

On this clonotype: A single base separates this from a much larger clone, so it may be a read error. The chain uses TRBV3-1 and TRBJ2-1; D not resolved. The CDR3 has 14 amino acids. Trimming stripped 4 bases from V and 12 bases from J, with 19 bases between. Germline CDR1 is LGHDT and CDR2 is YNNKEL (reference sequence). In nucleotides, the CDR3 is TGTGCCAGCAGCCCAGATTCCGGCCGAGGAAGGCAGTTCTTC. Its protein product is CASSPDSGRGRQFF.

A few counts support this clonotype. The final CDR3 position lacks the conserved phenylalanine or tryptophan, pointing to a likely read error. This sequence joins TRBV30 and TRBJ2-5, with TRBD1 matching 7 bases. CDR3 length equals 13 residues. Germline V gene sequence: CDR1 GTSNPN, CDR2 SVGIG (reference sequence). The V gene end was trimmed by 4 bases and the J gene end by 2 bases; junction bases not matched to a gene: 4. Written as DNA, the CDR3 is TGTGCCTGGACGACAGGGAATCAAGAGACCCAGTACCTC. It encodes CAWTTGNQETQYL.

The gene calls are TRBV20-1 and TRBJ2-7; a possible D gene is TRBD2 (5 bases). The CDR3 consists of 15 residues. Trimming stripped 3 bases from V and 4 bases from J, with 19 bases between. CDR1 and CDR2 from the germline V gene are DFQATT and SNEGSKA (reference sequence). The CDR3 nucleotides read TGCAGTGCTAGTGGGCGGGCGAAGGAACGGTACGAGCAGTACTTC. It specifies CSASGRAKERYEQYF.

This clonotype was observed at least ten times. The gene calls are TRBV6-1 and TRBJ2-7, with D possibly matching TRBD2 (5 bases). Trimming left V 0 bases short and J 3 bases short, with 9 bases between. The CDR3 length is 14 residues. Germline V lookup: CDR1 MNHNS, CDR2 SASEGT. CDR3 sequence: CASSEAEEVYEQYF. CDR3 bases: TGTGCCAGCAGTGAAGCGGAGGAAGTCTACGAGCAGTACTTC.

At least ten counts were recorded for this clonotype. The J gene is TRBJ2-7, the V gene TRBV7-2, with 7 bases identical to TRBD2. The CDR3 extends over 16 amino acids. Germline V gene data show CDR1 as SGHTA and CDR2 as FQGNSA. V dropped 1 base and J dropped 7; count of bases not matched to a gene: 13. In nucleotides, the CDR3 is TGTGCCAGCAGCTTAGTGTGGCGGGAGCAAATGGGGGAGCAGTACTTC. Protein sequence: CASSLVWREQMGEQYF.

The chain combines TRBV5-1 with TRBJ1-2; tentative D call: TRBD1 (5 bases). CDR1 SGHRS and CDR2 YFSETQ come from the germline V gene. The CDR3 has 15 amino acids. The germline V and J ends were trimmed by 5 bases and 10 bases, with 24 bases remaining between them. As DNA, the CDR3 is TGCGCCAGCAGGGGGGGACGGGTCGAGGCTAATGACTACACCTTC. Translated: CASRGGRVEANDYTF.

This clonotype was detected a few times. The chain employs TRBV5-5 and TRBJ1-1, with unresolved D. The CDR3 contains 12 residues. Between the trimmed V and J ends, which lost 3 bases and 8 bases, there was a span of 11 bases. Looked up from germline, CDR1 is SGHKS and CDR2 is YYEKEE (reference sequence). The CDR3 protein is CASSSPSVEAFF. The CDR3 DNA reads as TGTGCCAGCAGCTCTCCCTCAGTCGAAGCTTTCTTT.

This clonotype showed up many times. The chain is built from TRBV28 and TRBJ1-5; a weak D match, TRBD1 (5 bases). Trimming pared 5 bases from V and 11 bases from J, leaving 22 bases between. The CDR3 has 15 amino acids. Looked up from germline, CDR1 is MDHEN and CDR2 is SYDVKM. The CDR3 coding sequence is TGTGCCAGCAGTATCAGGGCAGGGTCCAGGGTAGCCCAGCATTTT. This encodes CASSIRAGSRVAQHF.

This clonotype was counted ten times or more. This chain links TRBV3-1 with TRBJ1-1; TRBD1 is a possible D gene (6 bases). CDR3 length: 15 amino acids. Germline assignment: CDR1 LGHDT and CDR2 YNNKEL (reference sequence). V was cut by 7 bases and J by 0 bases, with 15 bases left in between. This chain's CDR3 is CASTPRQAMNTEAFF. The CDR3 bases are TGTGCCAGCACCCCCAGACAGGCTATGAACACTGAAGCTTTCTTT.

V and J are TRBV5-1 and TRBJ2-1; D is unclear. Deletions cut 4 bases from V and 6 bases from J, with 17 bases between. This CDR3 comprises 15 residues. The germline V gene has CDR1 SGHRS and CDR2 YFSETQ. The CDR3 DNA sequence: TGCGCCAGCAGCCTACTACCTGACCCTATCAATGAGCAGTTCTTC. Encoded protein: CASSLLPDPINEQFF.

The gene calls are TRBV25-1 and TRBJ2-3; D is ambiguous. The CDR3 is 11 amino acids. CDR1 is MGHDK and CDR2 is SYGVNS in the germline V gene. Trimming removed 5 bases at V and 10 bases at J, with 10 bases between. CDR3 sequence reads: CASSPSDAQYF. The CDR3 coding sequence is TGTGCCAGCAGTCCCAGCGATGCGCAGTATTTT.